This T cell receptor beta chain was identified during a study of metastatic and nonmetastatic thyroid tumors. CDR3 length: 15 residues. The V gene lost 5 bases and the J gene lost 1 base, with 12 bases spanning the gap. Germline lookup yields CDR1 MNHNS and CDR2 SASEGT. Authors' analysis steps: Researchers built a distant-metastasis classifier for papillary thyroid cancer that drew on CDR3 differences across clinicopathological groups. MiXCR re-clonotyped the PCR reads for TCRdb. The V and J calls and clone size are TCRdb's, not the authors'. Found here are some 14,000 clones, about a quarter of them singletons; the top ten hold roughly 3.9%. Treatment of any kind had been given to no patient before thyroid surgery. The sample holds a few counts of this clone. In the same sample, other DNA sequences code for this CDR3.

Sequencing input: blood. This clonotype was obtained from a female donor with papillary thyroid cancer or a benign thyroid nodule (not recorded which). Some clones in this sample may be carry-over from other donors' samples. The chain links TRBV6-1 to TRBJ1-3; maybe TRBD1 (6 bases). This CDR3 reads CASSRQATSGNTIYF. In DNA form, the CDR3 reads TGTGCCAGCAGTCGACAGGCAACATCTGGAAACACCATATATTTT.